The sequence of this T cell receptor beta chain was determined in a study of cytomegalovirus exposure and HLA in healthy donors. The study, taken as a whole, reports: Accounts indicate the classifier identified cytomegalovirus status with strong specificity and sensitivity.

The PCR was carried out with 60 Vbeta primers and 13 Jbeta primers. Clones were read by immunoSEQ multiplex PCR, and TCRdb kept only the in-frame ones, dropping some. Among tens of thousands of clones listed, roughly 90% were seen once. The table lists this clone with a few counts. Its antigen is still unknown. Germline V gene lookup returns CDR1 MDHEN and CDR2 SYDVKM. With 6 bases clipped from V and 5 bases from J, the junction kept 3 bases outside the gene matches. This CDR3 is built from 13 residues. This sequence was found in a man aged 30 to 45 in good health and CMV-seropositive. Sample: PBMCs. This chain connects TRBV28 to TRBJ2-5, with 10 bases matching TRBD1. The CDR3 region has the DNA TGTGCCAGCAGGGGACAGGGGCGTGAGACCCAGTACTTC. Its translation is CASRGQGRETQYF.